This T cell receptor (beta chain) is from a study of CD8 T cell repertoires and HIV-1 epitope variants. Overall study context: The baseline condition was 1M T cells left uncultured.

CDR1 and CDR2 from the germline V gene are SGHNT and YYREEE (reference sequence). This CDR3 is 18 amino acids long. J lost 4 bases, V lost 3 bases, and 17 bases had no gene match. Measured with immunoSEQ multiplex PCR; TCRdb has only the in-frame clones, and not every one. Among fewer than 6,500 clones listed, about 71% were seen once. About this clone: Its specificity is unknown.

Study results and limitations: Only beta chains were identified, marking proliferation to antigen, not function.

The specimen was cultured CD8+ T cells derived from PBMCs. The V gene is TRBV5-4, the J gene TRBJ2-3; 7 bases are a match to TRBD2. This sequence was found in a male donor with HIV. The CDR3 protein is CASSWGTRRESLADTQYF. The CDR3 region has the DNA TGTGCCAGCAGCTGGGGGACCCGGCGGGAGTCTCTTGCAGATACGCAGTATTTT.